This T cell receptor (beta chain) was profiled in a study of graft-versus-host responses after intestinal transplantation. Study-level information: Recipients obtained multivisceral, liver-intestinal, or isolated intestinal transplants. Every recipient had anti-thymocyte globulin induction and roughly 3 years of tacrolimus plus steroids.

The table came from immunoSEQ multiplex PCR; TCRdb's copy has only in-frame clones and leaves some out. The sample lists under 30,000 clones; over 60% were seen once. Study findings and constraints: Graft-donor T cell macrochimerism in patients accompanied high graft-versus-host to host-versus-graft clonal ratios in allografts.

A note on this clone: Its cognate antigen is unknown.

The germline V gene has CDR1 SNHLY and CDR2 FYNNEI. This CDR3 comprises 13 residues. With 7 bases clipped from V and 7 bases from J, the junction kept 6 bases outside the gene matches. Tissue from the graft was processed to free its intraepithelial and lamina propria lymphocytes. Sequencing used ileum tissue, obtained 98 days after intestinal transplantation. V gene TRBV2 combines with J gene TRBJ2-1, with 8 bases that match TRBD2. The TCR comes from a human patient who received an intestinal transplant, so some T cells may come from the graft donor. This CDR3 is CASKGLDQNEQFF. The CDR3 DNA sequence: TGTGCCAGCAAGGGACTAGATCAAAATGAGCAGTTCTTC.